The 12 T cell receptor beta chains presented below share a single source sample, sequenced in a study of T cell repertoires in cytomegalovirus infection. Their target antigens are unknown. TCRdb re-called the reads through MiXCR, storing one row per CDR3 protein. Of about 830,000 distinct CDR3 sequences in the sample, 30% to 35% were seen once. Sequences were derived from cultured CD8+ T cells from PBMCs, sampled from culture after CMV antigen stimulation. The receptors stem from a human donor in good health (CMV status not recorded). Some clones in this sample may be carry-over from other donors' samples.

DNA for the CDR3: TGCAGTGCTAGAGAAAAGACACCTGAAAACTATGGCTACACCTTC. Protein product: CSAREKTPENYGYTF. The rearrangement links TRBV20-1 to TRBJ1-2; no clear D. This CDR3 has 15 amino acids. V was pared by 0 bases and J by 2 bases, with 13 bases between. The germline gives CDR1 DFQATT, CDR2 SNEGSKA (reference sequence).

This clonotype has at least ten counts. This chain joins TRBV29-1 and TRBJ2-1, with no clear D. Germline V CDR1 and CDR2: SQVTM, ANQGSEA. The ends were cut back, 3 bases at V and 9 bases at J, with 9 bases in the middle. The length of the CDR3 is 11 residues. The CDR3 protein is CSVERLGEQFF. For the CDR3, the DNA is TGCAGCGTTGAGAGGCTTGGTGAGCAGTTCTTC.

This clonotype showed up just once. Here the CDR3 reads CAINTDRASEAFF. In DNA form, the CDR3 reads TGTGCCATCAACACTGACAGGGCCTCTGAAGCTTTCTTT. V and J are TRBV10-3 and TRBJ1-1, with 7 positions matching TRBD1. From germline, CDR1 is ENHRY and CDR2 SYGVKD. This CDR3 comprises 13 residues. Unmatched junction bases numbered 8, after V lost 7 bases and J lost 6 bases.

As DNA, the CDR3 is TGTGCCAGCAGTTACTCGGTAGTAGCGGGGCGCACCGGGGAGCTGTTTTTT. This encodes CASSYSVVAGRTGELFF. The V gene is TRBV6-5, the J gene TRBJ2-2, with 8 bases lining up with TRBD2. From germline, CDR1 is MNHEY and CDR2 SVGAGI. This CDR3 is built from 17 residues. The V segment lost 0 bases and the J segment 4 bases; nucleotides outside the gene matches: 7.

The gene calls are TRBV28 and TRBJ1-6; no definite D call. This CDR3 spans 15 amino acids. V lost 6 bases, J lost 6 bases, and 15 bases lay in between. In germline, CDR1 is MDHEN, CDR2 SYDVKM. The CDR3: CASSSGRYPNSPLHF. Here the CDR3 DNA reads TGTGCCAGCAGCTCGGGGAGGTATCCTAATTCACCCCTCCACTTT.

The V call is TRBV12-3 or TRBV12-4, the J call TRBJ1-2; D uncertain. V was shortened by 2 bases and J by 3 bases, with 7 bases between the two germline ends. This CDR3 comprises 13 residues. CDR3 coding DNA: TGTGCCAGCAGTTTAAGGAGGGACTATGGCTACACCTTC. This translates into CASSLRRDYGYTF.

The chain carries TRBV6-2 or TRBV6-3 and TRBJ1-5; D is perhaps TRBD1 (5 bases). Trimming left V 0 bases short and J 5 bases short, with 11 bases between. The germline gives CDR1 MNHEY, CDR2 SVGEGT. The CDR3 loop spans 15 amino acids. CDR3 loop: CASSYSGRGYQPQHF. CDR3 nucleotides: TGTGCCAGCAGTTACTCGGGGCGGGGGTATCAGCCCCAGCATTTT.

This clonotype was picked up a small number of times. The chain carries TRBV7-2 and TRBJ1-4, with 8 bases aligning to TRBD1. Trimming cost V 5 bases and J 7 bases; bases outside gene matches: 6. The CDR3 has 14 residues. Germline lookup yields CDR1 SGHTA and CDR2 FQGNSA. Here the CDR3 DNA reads TGTGCCAGCAGCCACGGGACAGGCGGTGAAAAACTGTTTTTT. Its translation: CASSHGTGGEKLFF.

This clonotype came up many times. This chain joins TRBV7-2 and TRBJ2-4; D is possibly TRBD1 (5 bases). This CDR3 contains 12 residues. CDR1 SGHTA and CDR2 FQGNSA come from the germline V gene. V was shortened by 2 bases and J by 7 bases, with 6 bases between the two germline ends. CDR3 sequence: CASSLSGNIQYF. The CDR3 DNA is TGTGCCAGCAGCTTATCAGGGAACATTCAGTACTTC.

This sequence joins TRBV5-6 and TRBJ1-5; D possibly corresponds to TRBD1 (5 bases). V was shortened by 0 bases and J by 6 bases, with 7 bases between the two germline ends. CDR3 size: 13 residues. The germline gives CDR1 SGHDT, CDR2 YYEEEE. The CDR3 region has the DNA TGTGCCAGCAGCTTGGGCAGGGCTCAGCCCCAGCATTTT. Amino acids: CASSLGRAQPQHF.

CDR3 amino acids: CASRTPAGELFF. The CDR3 DNA follows: TGTGCCAGCAGAACACCCGCCGGGGAGCTGTTTTTT. The chain uses TRBV27 and TRBJ2-2; D ambiguous. Germline V gene lookup returns CDR1 MNHEY and CDR2 SMNVEV (reference sequence). V lost 6 bases and J lost 6, with 8 bases in between. The CDR3 length is 12 residues.

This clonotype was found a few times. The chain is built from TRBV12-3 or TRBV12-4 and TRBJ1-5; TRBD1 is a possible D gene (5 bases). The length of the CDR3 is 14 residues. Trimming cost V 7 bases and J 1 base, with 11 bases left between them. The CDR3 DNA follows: TGTGCCAGCACGCTGTGGGGCAGCAATCAGCCCCAGCATTTT. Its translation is CASTLWGSNQPQHF.